This TCR beta chain was obtained from a study of T cell responses to AZD1222 COVID-19 vaccine (dated by TCRdb to 2020 to 2023). As for the study more broadly: AZD1222 recipients with second doses at about 4 weeks or about 12 weeks were pooled, because spike-specific TCR depth and breadth did not differ between schedules. TCR sequencing covered fewer than 250 trial participants: 200 to 220 given two doses of AZD1222 and 26 given two doses of MenACWY control vaccine. Trial participants were enrolled by age into 18-55, 56-69 and 70-plus year subgroups, with around 140, 26 and 57 TCR-sequenced participants respectively.

What the research found in general, with its limitations: The 56-69-year group was small, and its depth increase did not reach significance, likely because of low power. Participants were mostly white British and included more females than males, and it was suggested by the authors that clonal diversity may have been underestimated. The whole spike protein was spanned by vaccine-associated CD4 TCRs, and dominant responses were seen in regions 160-218 and 743-854. No day 14 peak-response samples were available, so repertoires were characterized only after the peak T cell response. Reportedly, close to half of the unique spike-specific TCRs recognized epitopes lying outside the regions that are mutated in the B.1.351 and B.1.1.7 variants. Conclusions about previously exposed vaccinees are limited because only 6 or 7 AZD1222 recipients were SARS-CoV-2 seropositive at baseline. After two AZD1222 doses, spike-specific TCR breadth and depth were significantly higher than at day 0 and than in MenACWY recipients.

CDR1 MNHEY and CDR2 SMNVEV were looked up in the germline V gene (reference sequence). The CDR3 starts with the cysteine, ends with the phenylalanine, and has 17 residues. Of the read, only the CDR3 DNA is kept; its 51 bases are in frame from base 1. Trimmed from V: 6 bases; trimmed from J: 0 bases; junction bases lacking a gene match: 3. The CDR3 regions of human TCRbeta chains were analyzed by immunosequencing. The authors' analysis ran thus. Repertoire TCRs were matched against a reference library of SARS-CoV-2-specific TCRs generated with the MIRA antigen-specificity platform. Breadth was defined as the fraction of unique TCRs that were SARS-CoV-2-associated, and depth was defined as the fraction of total T cells that were SARS-CoV-2-associated. Using the MIRA data, each spike-specific TCR was assigned both to the spike region to which the TCR was reactive and to a CD4 or CD8 class. Log10-transformed breadth and depth values were compared by one-way ANOVA with Sidak's multiple comparisons tests. TCRdb obtained this table from immuneACCESS and retained in-frame rearrangements with V and J assigned. These tables miss some clones; where compared with another copy, unresolved V genes account for less than half of the shortfall, and the remainder is unexplained. V and J calls and clone size are as listed in that table; D and trimming were resolved from the DNA. Recorded for this sample are approximately 76,000 clones; about 91% of them occurred a single time. The ten largest clones add up to 15% to 20% of the sample.

The time point tag for this specimen amounts to: baseline before first vaccination. The vaccinee samples were drawn from two UK trials, COV001 and COV002, one of which was a single-blind randomized controlled phase 2/3 trial testing AZD1222 (ChAdOx1 nCoV-19) in healthy adults. Trial participant PBMC samples were collected at day 0 and day 28 after the second dose for TCRbeta chain sequencing. In regard to this clone: Its antigen is unknown. Base-call qualities are not available, and no considerably larger clone is one nucleotide away.

This receptor was obtained from an adult in good health. The chain was built from TRBV27 and TRBJ2-6, with 12 junctional bases fitting TRBD1. The material was peripheral blood, obtained on day 0 of AZD1222 vaccination. The nucleotide sequence is given as TGTGCCAGCAGCCGGGACAGGGGGCTCTCTGGGGCCAACGTCCTGACTTTC. The encoded protein is CASSRDRGLSGANVLTF.